In its sample, the clone carrying this T cell receptor beta chain was seen a few times. The CDR3 is 15 residues long. V shed 3 bases and J 3 bases; nucleotides not matched to a gene: 7. From germline, CDR1 is KGHSH and CDR2 LQKENI. The sample belongs to a study of blood T cells in healthy people across ages. A sample-barcoded 5' primer and a J-beta primer mix were used in a second PCR of roughly 7 to 11 cycles. TCRdb used MiXCR to reprocess the 5' RACE reads, holding one entry per CDR3 protein. The sample has around 1.5 million distinct CDR3 sequences; approximately 38% are singletons. Sequencing was carried out using blood. The sequence was collected from a woman aged 18-29 years in good health. The V and J genes are TRBV18 and TRBJ2-5; 7 positions agree with TRBD1. CDR3 residues: CASSPYRDREETQYF. The CDR3 nucleotides are TGTGCCAGCTCACCCTATAGAGACAGGGAAGAGACCCAGTACTTC. Full variable domain (outside the CDR3, taken from reference TRBV18 and TRBJ2-5): NAGVMQNPRHLVRRRGQEARLRCSPMKGHSHVYWYRQLPEEGLKFMVYLQKENIIDESGMPKERFSAEFPKEGPSILRIQQVVRGDSAAYFCASSPYRDREETQYFGPGTRLLVL.